A single sample is the source of the 21 T cell receptor beta chains below, sequenced in a study of identical twins. TCRdb analysed the 5' RACE reads with MiXCR anew, one entry per CDR3 protein. The repertoire holds under 1 million distinct CDR3 sequences, approximately 13% seen once, with about 1.5% in the top ten. Another study also made use of these data, one on yellow fever vaccine responses in identical twins.

Specimen: PBMCs. The receptors derive from a woman aged 18-29 years in good health.

The chain combines TRBV2 with TRBJ1-1, with no clear D. The CDR3 contains 16 residues. The germline CDR1 and CDR2 sequences are SNHLY and FYNNEI. V lost 2 bases and J 0 bases, leaving 13 bases between the germline ends. CDR3 nucleotide sequence: TGTGCCAGCAGTGAAACTGGGGTAGTCGTGAACACTGAAGCTTTCTTT. This translates into CASSETGVVVNTEAFF.

This clonotype has just a few counts. This sequence joins TRBV6-7 and TRBJ2-7, with D perhaps TRBD1 or TRBD2 (8 bases each). TRBV6-7 is treated as an ORF (open reading frame) with a function not yet certain. The germline V and J ends were trimmed by 2 bases and 7 bases, with 24 bases remaining between them. This CDR3 is built from 17 residues. The CDR3 reads CASSYKRGSQGAREQYF. The DNA for the CDR3 is TGTGCCAGCAGTTACAAGCGGGGGTCGCAGGGGGCGAGGGAGCAGTACTTC.

This clonotype was found a few times. This sequence joins TRBV28 and TRBJ2-3, with 9 nucleotides matching TRBD2. The CDR3 sequence is 16 residues long. Germline V lookup: CDR1 MDHEN, CDR2 SYDVKM. J gave up 3 bases and V 3 bases, and 7 bases lay outside the gene matches. CDR3 residues: CASSLIAGAGTDTQYF. Here the CDR3 DNA reads TGTGCCAGCAGTTTGATAGCGGGAGCGGGGACAGATACGCAGTATTTT.

This sequence joins TRBV28 and TRBJ2-3; 8 nucleotides line up with TRBD2. The V and J ends lost 5 bases and 5 bases, in that order; junction bases with no gene match: 6. Per the germline V gene, CDR1 is MDHEN and CDR2 is SYDVKM. CDR3 length: 14 residues. The CDR3 here is CASSKREGGDTQYF. CDR3 DNA sequence: TGTGCCAGCAGTAAACGGGAGGGCGGAGATACGCAGTATTTT.

This clonotype appeared many times. V gene TRBV2 combines with J gene TRBJ2-1, with 8 bases aligning to TRBD2. Germline loops: CDR1 SNHLY, CDR2 FYNNEI. CDR3 length equals 16 residues. The junction had 1 base not matched to a gene; V was cut back by 0 bases and J by 0 bases. The CDR3: CASSEASGSSYNEQFF. Here the CDR3 DNA reads TGTGCCAGCAGTGAAGCCAGCGGGAGCTCCTACAATGAGCAGTTCTTC.

V gene TRBV28 combines with J gene TRBJ2-1; D uncertain. The V gene lost 2 bases and the J gene lost 8 bases, with 7 bases spanning the gap. CDR1 MDHEN and CDR2 SYDVKM come from the germline V gene. This CDR3 contains 12 residues. DNA of the CDR3: TGTGCCAGCAGTTTACTGGCTGATGAGCAGTTCTTC. Translating it yields CASSLLADEQFF.

The V and J genes are TRBV5-5 and TRBJ1-4; no reliable D call. CDR3 length equals 15 residues. The V gene lost 5 bases and the J gene lost 8 bases, with 19 bases spanning the gap. The V gene's germline CDR1 is SGHKS and CDR2 YYEKEE (reference sequence). Written as DNA, the CDR3 is TGTGCCAGCAGTATCCCCCCGGGATCGGGGGAAAAACTGTTTTTT. Encoded protein: CASSIPPGSGEKLFF.

The CDR3 reads CATGGALAFHEQYF. The CDR3 nucleotides read TGTGCCACCGGGGGGGCACTAGCGTTCCACGAGCAGTACTTC. The genes are TRBV5-5 and TRBJ2-7; 8 bases align to TRBD2. Unmatched junction bases numbered 13, after V lost 9 bases and J lost 5 bases. Germline V CDR1 and CDR2: SGHKS, YYEKEE (reference sequence). The CDR3 has 14 amino acids.

This clonotype was seen only a few times. This chain uses TRBV4-1 with TRBJ2-1; D possibly corresponds to TRBD2 (5 bases). The V gene's germline CDR1 is MGHRA and CDR2 YSYEKL. Trimming shortened V by 6 bases and J by 7 bases, and 19 bases separated the two germline ends. The CDR3 runs 15 residues. The CDR3 bases are TGCGCCAGCAGGGAAAATAGCATCCCGGGGAATGAGCAGTTCTTC. Translation: CASRENSIPGNEQFF.

Only a few counts were recorded for this clonotype. This chain links TRBV20-1 with TRBJ2-5; 7 positions agree with TRBD2. Germline CDR1 reads DFQATT; CDR2 reads SNEGSKA (reference sequence). CDR3 length: 13 amino acids. Trimming at V came to 3 bases and at J to 4 bases, leaving 5 bases not matched to a gene. CDR3 sequence: CSASWGLRETQYF. CDR3 in DNA: TGCAGTGCTAGTTGGGGACTAAGAGAGACCCAGTACTTC.

Many counts were recorded for this clonotype. This chain links TRBV6-2 or TRBV6-3 with TRBJ1-2; D is undetermined. CDR3 length: 10 residues. Germline loops: CDR1 MNHEY, CDR2 SVGEGT. The V and J ends lost 2 bases and 7 bases respectively, with 2 bases between them. CDR3: CASSYGGYTF. The CDR3 nucleotides read TGTGCCAGCAGTTACGGTGGCTACACCTTC.

There are a few counts of this clonotype. V and J are TRBV10-3 and TRBJ2-7, with 10 bases lining up with TRBD2. The germline gives CDR1 ENHRY, CDR2 SYGVKD. The V and J ends lost 6 bases and 0 bases, in that order; junction bases with no gene match: 5. The CDR3 is 15 residues long. CDR3 DNA: TGTGCCATCAGGGGAAGCGGGAGGGCCTCCTACGAGCAGTACTTC. Its protein product is CAIRGSGRASYEQYF.

The sample holds a few counts of this clonotype. The V gene is TRBV4-1, the J gene TRBJ2-3, with 15 bases that match TRBD2. Trimming cost V 1 base and J 2 bases; bases outside gene matches: 7. Germline CDR1 and CDR2: MGHRA and YSYEKL. This CDR3 has 19 amino acids. The DNA of the CDR3 is TGCGCCAGCAGCCAAGGTGGACTAGCGGGGGGGAATCCCACAGATACGCAGTATTTT. Translating it yields CASSQGGLAGGNPTDTQYF.

This clonotype has a count of ten or more. The genes are TRBV5-1 and TRBJ2-1; TRBD2 aligns across 10 bases. The CDR3 has 15 residues. With 4 bases clipped from V and 5 bases from J, the junction kept 6 bases outside the gene matches. The germline CDR1 and CDR2 sequences are SGHRS and YFSETQ. The CDR3: CASSTSGGAHNEQFF. In DNA form, the CDR3 reads TGCGCCAGCAGCACAAGCGGGGGGGCCCACAATGAGCAGTTCTTC.

The genes are TRBV5-1 and TRBJ2-2; 9 nucleotides agree with TRBD1. Germline V gene data show CDR1 as SGHRS and CDR2 as YFSETQ. This CDR3 spans 17 amino acids. The V segment lost 1 base and the J segment 0 bases; nucleotides outside the gene matches: 4. As DNA, the CDR3 is TGCGCCAGCAGCTTGAGGACAGGGGATCCGAACACCGGGGAGCTGTTTTTT. Its protein product is CASSLRTGDPNTGELFF.

The chain combines TRBV10-3 with TRBJ1-2; D not resolved. Trimming cost V 3 bases and J 8 bases, with 13 bases left between them. Germline assignment: CDR1 ENHRY and CDR2 SYGVKD. The CDR3 sequence is 13 residues long. CDR3 nucleotides: TGTGCCATCAGTGATAAAGGGCTTGAGGGCTACACCTTC. Its protein product is CAISDKGLEGYTF.

The chain has TRBV10-2 and TRBJ2-7; 12 bases match TRBD2. V dropped 3 bases and J dropped 3; count of bases not matched to a gene: 12. The CDR3 totals 18 residues. Germline V gene sequence: CDR1 WSHSY, CDR2 SAAADI. The CDR3 coding sequence is TGCGCCAGCAGTGAATGGCTAGCGGGAGGGCCTTTCTACTACGAGCAGTACTTC. Protein: CASSEWLAGGPFYYEQYF.

This clonotype was seen a handful of times. The chain carries TRBV2 and TRBJ2-4; D is unresolved. CDR1 is SNHLY, CDR2 FYNNEI, per germline. The CDR3 extends over 17 amino acids. Trimming removed 1 base at V and 0 bases at J, with 13 bases between. CDR3 DNA sequence: TGTGCCAGCAGTGAAGTTCTACTCCAGAAAGCCAAAAACATTCAGTACTTC. It translates to CASSEVLLQKAKNIQYF.

The chain combines TRBV7-8 with TRBJ2-7; D is unresolved. V gave up 5 bases and J gave up 3 bases, with 14 bases separating them. Germline CDR1 is SGHVS and CDR2 is FQNEAQ. The CDR3 extends over 14 amino acids. CDR3 amino acids: CASSPLGFVYEQYV. CDR3 in DNA: TGTGCCAGCAGCCCCCTGGGTTTCGTCTACGAGCAGTACGTC.

Points on this clonotype: Just one base apart from a much larger clone, this may be a read error. The gene calls are TRBV2 and TRBJ1-6; D is unresolved. V lost 5 bases and J 6 bases, leaving 2 bases between the germline ends. CDR3 length equals 11 residues. Looked up from germline, CDR1 is SNHLY and CDR2 is FYNNEI. CDR3 bases: TGTGCCAGCAGTATTAATTCACCCCTCCACTTT. Its protein product is CASSINSPLHF. Filled out from reference TRBV2 and TRBJ1-6, the complete variable domain reads EPEVTQTPSHQVTQMGQEVILRCVPISNHLYFYWYRQILGQKVEFLVSFYNNEISEKSEIFDDQFSVERPDGSNFTLKIRSTKLEDSAMYFCASSINSPLHFGNGTRLTVT.

This chain links TRBV25-1 with TRBJ1-1; D possibly corresponds to TRBD1 (6 bases). CDR3 length equals 15 residues. The V end lost 3 bases, the J end lost 2 bases, and 13 bases lay between the germline ends. CDR1 is MGHDK, CDR2 SYGVNS, per germline. Written as DNA, the CDR3 is TGTGCCAGCAGTGACGGGACAATCTTTAACACTGAAGCTTTCTTT. This codes for CASSDGTIFNTEAFF.